This TCR beta chain comes out of a study of blood T cell repertoires in COVID-19. The V and J ends lost 5 bases and 4 bases respectively, with 14 bases between them. This CDR3 contains 14 residues. Per germline, CDR1 SNHLY and CDR2 FYNNEI. This table comes from immunoSEQ multiplex PCR, and its TCRdb copy is limited to in-frame clones, with some not included. The sample records about 430,000 clones, around nine tenths being singletons. While infection was still active, Seattle patients were enrolled and then followed longitudinally. The chain has TRBV2 and TRBJ1-1, with D unclear. The sample taken for sequencing was peripheral blood. The sequence came from a man between 18 and 35 years old with COVID-19, enrolled during active disease. CDR3 DNA sequence: TGTGCCAGCAGTTACGGGGAGGTCGGCACTGAAGCTTTCTTT. This encodes CASSYGEVGTEAFF. Complete variable domain (other parts from reference TRBV2 and TRBJ1-1): EPEVTQTPSHQVTQMGQEVILRCVPISNHLYFYWYRQILGQKVEFLVSFYNNEISEKSEIFDDQFSVERPDGSNFTLKIRSTKLEDSAMYFCASSYGEVGTEAFFGQGTRLTVV.